The 11 T cell receptor beta chains presented below share a single source sample, sequenced in a study of cytomegalovirus exposure and HLA in healthy donors. In the PCR, 60 Vbeta and 13 Jbeta primers were used. Sequencing used immunoSEQ multiplex PCR; TCRdb keeps in-frame clones, though not all of them. The table has roughly 300,000 clones, 70% to 90% seen once. Material for sequencing was PBMCs. The receptors here all came from a man in his forties in good health and CMV-seropositive.

The rearrangement uses TRBV11-3 and TRBJ2-2, with 12 bases lining up with TRBD1. Germline-derived CDR1 and CDR2 are SGHNT and YENEEA. Trimming removed 2 bases from V and 7 bases from J; junction bases left unmatched: 11. This CDR3 contains 18 residues. The CDR3: CASSLSPGTGGSDGELFF. The CDR3 nucleotides are TGTGCCAGCAGCTTAAGCCCCGGGACAGGGGGCAGTGACGGGGAGCTGTTTTTT.

This clone turned up a few times. The J gene is TRBJ2-2, the V gene TRBV6-6; 10 bases fit TRBD1. The length of the CDR3 is 13 residues. Germline V gives CDR1 MNHNY, CDR2 SVGAGI (reference sequence). The ends lost 11 bases at V and 7 bases at J; junction bases unmatched: 7. The CDR3 protein is CAGRQGAGGELFF. The CDR3 DNA sequence: TGTGCCGGGCGACAGGGGGCCGGCGGGGAGCTGTTTTTT.

V and J are TRBV5-1 and TRBJ1-2; D may be TRBD1 (6 bases). V lost 0 bases, J lost 6 bases, and 9 bases lay in between. This CDR3 has 13 residues. The germline V gene encodes CDR1 SGHRS and CDR2 YFSETQ. The CDR3 region is CASSLAPGDGYTF. DNA for the CDR3: TGCGCCAGCAGCTTGGCGCCAGGGGATGGCTACACCTTC.

The rearrangement joins TRBV7-8 to TRBJ1-1; D might be TRBD1 (5 bases). Per the germline V gene, CDR1 is SGHVS and CDR2 is FQNEAQ. This CDR3 has 13 amino acids. Trimming took off 1 base at V and 5 bases at J, with 8 bases between the two ends. This chain's CDR3 is CASSLGGGTEAFF. The CDR3 region has the DNA TGTGCCAGCAGCTTAGGTGGGGGGACTGAAGCTTTCTTT. The variable domain in full, completed from reference TRBV7-8 and TRBJ1-1, reads GAGVSQSPRYKVAKRGQDVALRCDPISGHVSLFWYQQALGQGPEFLTYFQNEAQLDKSGLPSDRFFAERPEGSVSTLKIQRTQQEDSAVYLCASSLGGGTEAFFGQGTRLTVV.

CDR3 protein: CASSPPSQRQETQYF. DNA of the CDR3: TGTGCCAGCTCACCACCGTCACAGCGGCAAGAGACCCAGTACTTC. The V and J genes are TRBV18 and TRBJ2-5, with a weak D call TRBD2 (5 bases). Trimming removed 0 bases from V and 2 bases from J, with 10 bases in between. Germline CDR1 reads KGHSH; CDR2 reads LQKENI. This CDR3 has 15 amino acids.

The rearrangement links TRBV5-1 to TRBJ2-7; 9 bases agree with TRBD1. The CDR3 loop spans 15 amino acids. The V gene end was trimmed by 4 bases and the J gene end by 2 bases; junction bases not matched to a gene: 7. Germline CDR1 and CDR2: SGHRS and YFSETQ. CDR3 loop: CASSLQGAATYEQYF. The CDR3 DNA reads as TGCGCCAGCAGCCTACAGGGGGCCGCTACCTACGAGCAGTACTTC. The variable domain in full, completed from reference TRBV5-1 and TRBJ2-7, reads KAGVTQTPRYLIKTRGQQVTLSCSPISGHRSVSWYQQTPGQGLQFLFEYFSETQRNKGNFPGRFSGRQFSNSRSEMNVSTLELGDSALYLCASSLQGAATYEQYFGPGTRLTVT.

V and J are TRBV6-5 and TRBJ2-7, with a weak D call TRBD2 (6 bases). Trimming took 4 bases from V and 0 from J, leaving 10 bases between them. Germline V gene lookup returns CDR1 MNHEY and CDR2 SVGAGI. The CDR3 loop spans 14 amino acids. CDR3 sequence: CASSLGLSSYEQYF. Here the CDR3 DNA reads TGTGCCAGCAGTTTGGGACTCAGCTCCTACGAGCAGTACTTC.

The chain has TRBV5-5 and TRBJ1-1; D unclear. In germline, CDR1 is SGHKS, CDR2 YYEKEE (reference sequence). CDR3 length: 14 amino acids. The ends were cut back, 0 bases at V and 1 base at J, with 7 bases in the middle. The DNA for the CDR3 is TGTGCCAGCAGCTTGGCGGGGAGGAACACTGAAGCTTTCTTT. It translates to CASSLAGRNTEAFF.

The chain is built from TRBV27 and TRBJ2-5; 9 nucleotides match TRBD2. The J call may be incorrect, as the DNA end agrees better with TRBJ2-7. The CDR3 runs 14 residues. The V gene's germline CDR1 is MNHEY and CDR2 SMNVEV (reference sequence). This CDR3 is CASKIAGAHYEQYF. CDR3 coding DNA: TGTGCCAGCAAAATAGCGGGAGCCCACTACGAGCAGTACTTC.

Of note for this clone: At the DNA level, this CDR3 is encoded by other sequences in the same sample as well. V is TRBV7-9 and J is TRBJ1-1; perhaps TRBD1 as D (6 bases). The V gene's germline CDR1 is SEHNR and CDR2 FQNEAQ (reference sequence). V lost 0 bases to trimming and J lost 0 bases, with 8 bases between them. The CDR3 runs 15 residues. The CDR3 sequence: CASSLAQGLNTEAFF. The DNA of the CDR3 is TGTGCCAGCAGCTTAGCGCAGGGGTTGAACACTGAAGCTTTCTTT. Using reference TRBV7-9 and TRBJ1-1 for the parts outside the CDR3, the full variable domain is DTGVSQNPRHKITKRGQNVTFRCDPISEHNRLYWYRQTLGQGPEFLTYFQNEAQLEKSRLLSDRFSAERPKGSFSTLEIQRTEQGDSAMYLCASSLAQGLNTEAFFGQGTRLTVV.

The chain joins TRBV5-4 to TRBJ2-7; TRBD1 aligns across 12 bases. Per the germline V gene, CDR1 is SGHNT and CDR2 is YYREEE (reference sequence). Losses at the gene ends were 3 bases for V and 3 bases for J; bases not matched to a gene: 7. The CDR3 extends over 16 amino acids. The CDR3 region has the DNA TGTGCCAGCAGCTCGGGACAGGGGGCGGCAATCTACGAGCAGTACTTC. This codes for CASSSGQGAAIYEQYF.